This passage covers 11 T cell receptor beta chains from one sample sequenced in a study of OX40 agonist ivuxolimab in advanced cancers. This table comes from immunoSEQ multiplex PCR, and its TCRdb copy is limited to in-frame clones, with some not included. The table shows 65,000 to 80,000 clones, with about 88% occurring only once. The source material was CD4+ or CD8+ T cells sorted from blood, sampled in a trial of the OX40 agonist ivuxolimab. The receptors were sampled from an adult with an advanced solid tumor such as melanoma, head and neck, liver or kidney cancer.

This sequence joins TRBV18 and TRBJ2-5; D is ambiguous. Germline V gene lookup returns CDR1 KGHSH and CDR2 LQKENI. The CDR3 loop spans 16 amino acids. V dropped 1 base and J dropped 2 bases, with 14 bases sitting between them. CDR3 in DNA: TGTGCCAGCTCACCACGGTTCACCCTTGGGCAAGAGACCCAGTACTTC. Translated: CASSPRFTLGQETQYF.

The V call is TRBV19, the J call TRBJ2-7; D unclear. This CDR3 has 13 amino acids. Germline V gene sequence: CDR1 LNHDA, CDR2 SQIVND (reference sequence). V was clipped by 0 bases and J by 7 bases, with 10 bases between them. The CDR3 loop reads CASSIEGSLEQYF. DNA for the CDR3: TGTGCCAGTAGTATAGAGGGTAGCTTGGAGCAGTACTTC. The full variable domain, with the rest looked up from reference TRBV19 and TRBJ2-7, is DGGITQSPKYLFRKEGQNVTLSCEQNLNHDAMYWYRQDPGQGLRLIYYSQIVNDFQKGDIAEGYSVSREKKESFPLTVTSAQKNPTAFYLCASSIEGSLEQYFGPGTRLTVT.

The CDR3 reads CASSKLDHAGSEQFF. In nucleotides, the CDR3 is TGTGCCAGCAGCAAACTCGACCACGCCGGGAGTGAGCAGTTCTTC. The chain has TRBV21-1 and TRBJ2-1; the table's TRBD2 call for D was not verified on the DNA. TRBV21-1 counts as a pseudogene. CDR3 size: 15 residues.

This clone was observed a few times. The chain links TRBV27 to TRBJ1-5; the match to TRBD1 covers 9 bases. This CDR3 comprises 14 residues. CDR1 is MNHEY and CDR2 is SMNVEV in the germline V gene (reference sequence). With V trimmed by 5 bases and J by 8 bases, 7 bases remained unmatched. For the CDR3, the DNA is TGTGCCAGCAGTGTCGGGACAGGGTGGGAGCCCCAGCATTTT. Its translation: CASSVGTGWEPQHF.

This sequence joins TRBV6-6 and TRBJ2-3; 8 positions match TRBD2. Per the germline V gene, CDR1 is MNHNY and CDR2 is SVGAGI (reference sequence). The CDR3 contains 16 residues. V shed 6 bases and J 2 bases; nucleotides not matched to a gene: 10. The CDR3 nucleotides read TGTGCCAGCAGGAAAAAAGCGGGAGTAGACACAGATACGCAGTATTTT. It codes for CASRKKAGVDTDTQYF.

V and J are TRBV2 and TRBJ2-2, with 9 bases that match TRBD1. The germline V gene encodes CDR1 SNHLY and CDR2 FYNNEI. The CDR3 is made up of 13 amino acids. V lost 8 bases to trimming and J lost 4 bases; unmatched junction nucleotides: 2. The CDR3 sequence is CASRDRATGELFF. As DNA, the CDR3 is TGTGCCAGCCGGGACAGGGCCACCGGGGAGCTGTTTTTT.

The rearrangement uses TRBV10-3 and TRBJ1-2; a weak D match, TRBD1 (6 bases). Germline V lookup: CDR1 ENHRY, CDR2 SYGVKD. The CDR3 totals 16 residues. The V end lost 0 bases, the J end lost 4 bases, and 15 bases lay between the germline ends. CDR3 sequence: CAISESGGGALYGYTF. The DNA of the CDR3 is TGTGCCATCAGTGAGTCGGGGGGCGGTGCCCTCTATGGCTACACCTTC.

This chain joins TRBV5-1 and TRBJ2-1; 11 nucleotides line up with TRBD2. With V trimmed by 4 bases and J by 5 bases, 5 bases remained unmatched. Germline loops: CDR1 SGHRS, CDR2 YFSETQ. The CDR3 length is 15 residues. DNA of the CDR3: TGCGCCAGCAGCGCCGGGACTAGCGGACACAATGAGCAGTTCTTC. It specifies CASSAGTSGHNEQFF.

In this sample, this clone turned up once. The chain combines TRBV4-3 with TRBJ2-7; 8 bases agree with TRBD2. This CDR3 contains 18 residues. From germline, CDR1 is LGHNA and CDR2 YSLEER. The trim removed 0 bases at V and 3 bases at J, leaving 13 bases unmatched. The CDR3 bases are TGCGCCAGCAGCCAAGATCTAGGGTGGAGCGGGAGTTTCTACGAGCAGTACTTC. It translates to CASSQDLGWSGSFYEQYF.

The chain combines TRBV13 with TRBJ1-2; 9 bases agree with TRBD1. The CDR3 consists of 13 residues. V shed 5 bases and J 6 bases; nucleotides not matched to a gene: 4. From germline, CDR1 is PRHDT and CDR2 FYEKMQ (reference sequence). This CDR3 is CASSIGTGHGYTF. The DNA for the CDR3 is TGTGCCAGCAGCATCGGGACAGGGCATGGCTACACCTTC. Together with reference TRBV13 and TRBJ1-2, the CDR3 gives the full variable domain: AAGVIQSPRHLIKEKRETATLKCYPIPRHDTVYWYQQGPGQDPQFLISFYEKMQSDKGSIPDRFSAQQFSDYHSELNMSSLELGDSALYFCASSIGTGHGYTFGSGTRLTVV.

The J gene is TRBJ2-7, the V gene TRBV10-1, with a possible D match to TRBD2 (6 bases). CDR1 is WNHNN and CDR2 is SYGVQD in the germline V gene (reference sequence). The V gene lost 2 bases and the J gene lost 4 bases, with 15 bases spanning the gap. The CDR3 spans 15 residues. The DNA for the CDR3 is TGCGCCAGCAGTGAGAGGAAGGCGGGAACTTACGAGCAGTACTTC. Translating it yields CASSERKAGTYEQYF.